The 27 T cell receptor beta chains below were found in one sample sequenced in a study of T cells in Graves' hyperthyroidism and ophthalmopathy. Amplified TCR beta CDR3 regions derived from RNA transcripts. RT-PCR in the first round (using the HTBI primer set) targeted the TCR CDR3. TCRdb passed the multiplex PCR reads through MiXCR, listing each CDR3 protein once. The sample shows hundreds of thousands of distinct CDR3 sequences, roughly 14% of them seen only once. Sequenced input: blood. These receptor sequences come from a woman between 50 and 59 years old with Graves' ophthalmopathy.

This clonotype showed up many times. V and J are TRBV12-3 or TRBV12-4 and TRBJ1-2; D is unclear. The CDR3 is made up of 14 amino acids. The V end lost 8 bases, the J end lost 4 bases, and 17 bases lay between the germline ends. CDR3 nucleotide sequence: TGTGCCAGCGGCCCCCAAGGGCGGAGCTATGGCTACACCTTC. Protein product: CASGPQGRSYGYTF.

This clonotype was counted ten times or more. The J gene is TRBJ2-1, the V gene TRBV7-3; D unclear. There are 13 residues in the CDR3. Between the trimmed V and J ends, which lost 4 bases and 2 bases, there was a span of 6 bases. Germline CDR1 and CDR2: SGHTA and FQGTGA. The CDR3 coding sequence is TGTGCCAGCAGCTCACCCCCCTACAATGAGCAGTTCTTC. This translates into CASSSPPYNEQFF.

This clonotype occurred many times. CDR3 DNA sequence: TGTGCCAGCAGCTTAAGGGGGGGGGACGGAAACATTCAGTACTTC. Its translation: CASSLRGGDGNIQYF. The rearrangement links TRBV7-3 to TRBJ2-4; 7 nucleotides align to TRBD2. CDR1 SGHTA and CDR2 FQGTGA come from the germline V gene. CDR3 size: 15 residues. The V gene end was trimmed by 1 base and the J gene end by 6 bases; junction bases not matched to a gene: 6.

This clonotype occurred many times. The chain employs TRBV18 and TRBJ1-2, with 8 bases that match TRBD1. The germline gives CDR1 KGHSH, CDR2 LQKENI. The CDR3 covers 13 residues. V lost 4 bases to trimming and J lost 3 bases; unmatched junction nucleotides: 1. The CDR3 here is CASSQGQDYGYTF. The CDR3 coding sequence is TGTGCCAGCTCACAGGGACAGGACTATGGCTACACCTTC.

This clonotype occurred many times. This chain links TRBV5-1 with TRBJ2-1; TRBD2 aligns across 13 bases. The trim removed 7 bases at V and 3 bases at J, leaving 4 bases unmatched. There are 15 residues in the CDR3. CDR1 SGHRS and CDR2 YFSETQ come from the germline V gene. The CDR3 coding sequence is TGCGCCAGCCGGACTAGCGGGAGTAACTACAATGAGCAGTTCTTC. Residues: CASRTSGSNYNEQFF.

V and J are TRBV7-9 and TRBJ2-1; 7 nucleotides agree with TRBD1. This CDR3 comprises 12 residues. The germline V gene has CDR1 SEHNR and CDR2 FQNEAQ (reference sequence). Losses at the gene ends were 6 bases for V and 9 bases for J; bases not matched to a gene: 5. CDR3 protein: CASSNNRGEQFF. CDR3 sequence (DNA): TGTGCCAGCAGTAATAACAGGGGTGAGCAGTTCTTC.

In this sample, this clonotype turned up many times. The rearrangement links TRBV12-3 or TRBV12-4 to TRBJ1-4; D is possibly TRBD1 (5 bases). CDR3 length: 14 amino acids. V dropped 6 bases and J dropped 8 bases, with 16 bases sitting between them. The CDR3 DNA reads TGTGCCAGCAGCCGCCGGACACTAGGGGAAAAACTGTTTTTT. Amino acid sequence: CASSRRTLGEKLFF.

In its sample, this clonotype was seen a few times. Here the CDR3 reads CASSEGQSNYGYTF. The CDR3 region has the DNA TGTGCCAGCAGTGAAGGGCAGTCTAACTATGGCTACACCTTC. The chain links TRBV6-1 to TRBJ1-2; D unclear. Trimming shortened V by 1 base and J by 0 bases, and 6 bases separated the two germline ends. This CDR3 has 14 amino acids. Germline CDR1 reads MNHNS; CDR2 reads SASEGT.

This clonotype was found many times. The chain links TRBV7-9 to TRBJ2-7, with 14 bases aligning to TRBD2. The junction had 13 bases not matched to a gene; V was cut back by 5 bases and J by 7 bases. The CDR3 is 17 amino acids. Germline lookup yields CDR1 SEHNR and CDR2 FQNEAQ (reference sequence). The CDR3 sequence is CASSPDMGTSGSYEQYF. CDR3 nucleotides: TGTGCCAGCAGCCCAGACATGGGGACTAGCGGGAGTTATGAGCAGTACTTC.

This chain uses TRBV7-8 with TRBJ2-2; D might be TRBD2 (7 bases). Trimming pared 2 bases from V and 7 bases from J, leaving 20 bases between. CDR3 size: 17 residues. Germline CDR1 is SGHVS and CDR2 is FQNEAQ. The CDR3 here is CASSLRMGGQTGGELFF. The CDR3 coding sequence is TGTGCCAGCAGCTTAAGGATGGGGGGGCAGACAGGCGGGGAGCTGTTTTTT.

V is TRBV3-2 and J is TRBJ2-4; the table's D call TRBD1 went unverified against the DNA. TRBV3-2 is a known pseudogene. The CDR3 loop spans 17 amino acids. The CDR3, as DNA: TGTGCCAGCAGCAGAGAGTGGGGACCCGAAGCCAAAAACATTCAGTACTTC. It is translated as CASSREWGPEAKNIQYF.

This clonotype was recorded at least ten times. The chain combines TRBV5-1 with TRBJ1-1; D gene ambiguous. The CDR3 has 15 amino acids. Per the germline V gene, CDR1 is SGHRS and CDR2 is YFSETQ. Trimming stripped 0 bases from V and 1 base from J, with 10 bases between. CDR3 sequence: CASSLAGTQNTEAFF. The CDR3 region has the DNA TGCGCCAGCAGCTTGGCCGGTACTCAGAACACTGAAGCTTTCTTT.

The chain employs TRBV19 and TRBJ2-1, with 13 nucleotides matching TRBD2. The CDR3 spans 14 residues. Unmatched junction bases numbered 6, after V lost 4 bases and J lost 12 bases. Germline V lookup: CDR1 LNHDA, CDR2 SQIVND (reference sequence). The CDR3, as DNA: TGTGCCAGTAGTACCACTAGCGGGAGGGCCGGGCAGTTCTTC. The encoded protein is CASSTTSGRAGQFF.

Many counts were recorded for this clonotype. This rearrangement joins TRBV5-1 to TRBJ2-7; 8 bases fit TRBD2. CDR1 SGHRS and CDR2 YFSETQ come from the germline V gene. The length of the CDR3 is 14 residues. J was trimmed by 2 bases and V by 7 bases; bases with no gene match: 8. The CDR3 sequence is CASYSGGFPYEQYF. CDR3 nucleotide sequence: TGCGCCAGCTATTCGGGAGGGTTTCCCTACGAGCAGTACTTC.

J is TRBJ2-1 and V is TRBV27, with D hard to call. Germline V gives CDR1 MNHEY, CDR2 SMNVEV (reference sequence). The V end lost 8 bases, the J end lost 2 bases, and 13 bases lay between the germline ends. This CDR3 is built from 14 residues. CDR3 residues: CASGYTATYNEQFF. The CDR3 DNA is TGTGCCAGCGGCTACACGGCGACCTACAATGAGCAGTTCTTC.

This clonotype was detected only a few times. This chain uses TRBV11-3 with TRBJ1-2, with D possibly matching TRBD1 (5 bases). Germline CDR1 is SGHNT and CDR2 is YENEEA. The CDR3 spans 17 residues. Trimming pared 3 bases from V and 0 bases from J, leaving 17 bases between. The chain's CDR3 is CASSLSLTDQANYGYTF. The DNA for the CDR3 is TGTGCCAGCAGCTTGAGCCTGACAGATCAAGCTAACTATGGCTACACCTTC.

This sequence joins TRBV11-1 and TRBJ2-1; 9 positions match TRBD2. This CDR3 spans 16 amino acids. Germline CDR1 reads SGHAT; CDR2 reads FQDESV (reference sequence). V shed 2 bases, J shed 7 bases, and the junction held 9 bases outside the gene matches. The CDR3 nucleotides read TGTGCCAGCAGCTTAATGAAGGCTAGCGGGACAAATGAGCAGTTCTTC. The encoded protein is CASSLMKASGTNEQFF.

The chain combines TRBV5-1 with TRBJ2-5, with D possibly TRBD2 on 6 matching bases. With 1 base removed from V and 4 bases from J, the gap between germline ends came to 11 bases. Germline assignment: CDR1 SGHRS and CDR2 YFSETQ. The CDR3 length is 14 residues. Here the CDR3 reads CASSLYSGVETQYF. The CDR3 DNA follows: TGCGCCAGCAGCTTGTATTCGGGAGTAGAGACCCAGTACTTC.

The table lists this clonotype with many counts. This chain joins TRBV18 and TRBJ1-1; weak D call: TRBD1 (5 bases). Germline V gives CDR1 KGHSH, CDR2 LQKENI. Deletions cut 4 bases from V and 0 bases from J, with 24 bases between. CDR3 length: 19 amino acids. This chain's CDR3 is CASSRRGSGPDTLNTEAFF. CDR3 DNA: TGTGCCAGCTCACGAAGGGGATCGGGCCCCGATACTTTGAACACTGAAGCTTTCTTT.

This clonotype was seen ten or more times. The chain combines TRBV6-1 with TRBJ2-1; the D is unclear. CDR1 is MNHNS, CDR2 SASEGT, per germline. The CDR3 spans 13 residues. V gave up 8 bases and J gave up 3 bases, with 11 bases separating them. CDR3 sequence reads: CASQSENYNEQFF. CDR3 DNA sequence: TGTGCCAGCCAGAGTGAGAACTACAATGAGCAGTTCTTC.

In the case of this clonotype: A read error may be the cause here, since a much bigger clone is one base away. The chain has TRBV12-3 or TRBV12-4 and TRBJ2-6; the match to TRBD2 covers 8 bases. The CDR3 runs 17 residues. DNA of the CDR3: TGTGCCAGCAGTTTAGTGGTAGCGGGAAGTGGGACCAACGTCCTGACTTTC. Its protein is CASSLVVAGSGTNVLTF.

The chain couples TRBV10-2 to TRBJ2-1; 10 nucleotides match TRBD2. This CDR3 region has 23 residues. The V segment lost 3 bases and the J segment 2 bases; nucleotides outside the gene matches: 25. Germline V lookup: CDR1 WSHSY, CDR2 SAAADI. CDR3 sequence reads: CASSEGRSGVSSGRAHTYNEQFF. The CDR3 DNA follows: TGCGCCAGCAGTGAAGGAAGGTCTGGGGTTTCGAGCGGGAGGGCCCATACCTACAATGAGCAGTTCTTC.

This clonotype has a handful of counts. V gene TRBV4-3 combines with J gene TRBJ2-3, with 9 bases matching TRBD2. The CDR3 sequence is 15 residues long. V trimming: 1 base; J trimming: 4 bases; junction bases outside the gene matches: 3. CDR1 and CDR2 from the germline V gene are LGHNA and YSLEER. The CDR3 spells CASSQGGRAPDTQYF. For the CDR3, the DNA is TGCGCCAGCAGCCAAGGCGGGAGGGCCCCAGATACGCAGTATTTT.

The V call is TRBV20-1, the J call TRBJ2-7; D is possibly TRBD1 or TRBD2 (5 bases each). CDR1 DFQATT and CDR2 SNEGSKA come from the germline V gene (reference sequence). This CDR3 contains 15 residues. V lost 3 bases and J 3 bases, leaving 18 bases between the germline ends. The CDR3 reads CSARPLRGSIYEQYF. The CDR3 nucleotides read TGCAGTGCTAGGCCCTTGAGGGGTTCGATCTACGAGCAGTACTTC.

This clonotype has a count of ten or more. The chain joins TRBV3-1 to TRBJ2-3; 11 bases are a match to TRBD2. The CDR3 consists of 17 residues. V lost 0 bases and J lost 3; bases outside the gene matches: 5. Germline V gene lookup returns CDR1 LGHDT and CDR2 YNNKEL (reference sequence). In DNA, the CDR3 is TGTGCCAGCAGCCAAGACCCGGGACTAGCGGAAACAGATACGCAGTATTTT. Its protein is CASSQDPGLAETDTQYF.

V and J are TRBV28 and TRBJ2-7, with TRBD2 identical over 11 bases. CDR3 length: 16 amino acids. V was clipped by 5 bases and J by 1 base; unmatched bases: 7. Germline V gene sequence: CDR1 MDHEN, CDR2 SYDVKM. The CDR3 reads CASSPVAGGSSYEQYF. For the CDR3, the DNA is TGTGCCAGCAGTCCAGTAGCGGGAGGGTCATCCTACGAGCAGTACTTC.

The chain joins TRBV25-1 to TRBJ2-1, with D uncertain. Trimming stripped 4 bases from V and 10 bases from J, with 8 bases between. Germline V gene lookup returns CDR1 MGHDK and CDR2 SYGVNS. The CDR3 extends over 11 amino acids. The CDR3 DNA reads TGTGCCAGCAGTGTAATAGAAGAGCAGTTCTTC. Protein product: CASSVIEEQFF.